Each of the 21 T cell receptor beta chains below was sequenced from the same sample in a study of blood T cell repertoires in COVID-19. Here immunoSEQ multiplex PCR was the method, and the copy in TCRdb shows in-frame clones only, minus some. The table has about 300,000 clones, about nine tenths seen once; the top ten hold 1.5% to 2%. The sample consisted of PBMCs or T cells enriched from blood (not recorded which). The receptors here all came from a woman aged 40 to 49 who had recovered from COVID-19.

With respect to this clone: Other DNA sequences in the same sample also yield this CDR3. The chain's CDR3 is CASSDRGNTEAFF. Written as DNA, the CDR3 is TGTGCCAGCAGCGATCGGGGGAACACTGAAGCTTTCTTT. This chain joins TRBV2 and TRBJ1-1; D remains ambiguous. Germline assignment: CDR1 SNHLY and CDR2 FYNNEI. The CDR3 extends over 13 amino acids. Between the trimmed V and J ends, which lost 6 bases and 1 base, there was a span of 9 bases.

Concerning this clone: At one of its ends the junction is not consistent with the germline gene, which may arise from a read error. The chain employs TRBV11-2 and TRBJ1-6, with D uncertain. The V gene's germline CDR1 is SGHAT and CDR2 FQNNGV. This CDR3 spans 12 amino acids. The CDR3 sequence: CASSSSNSPLHF. The CDR3 DNA reads TGTGCCAGCAGCTCCTCTAATTCACCCCTCCACTTT.

The chain combines TRBV4-1 with TRBJ2-2, with D possibly being TRBD2 (5 bases). The CDR3 spans 15 residues. The germline gives CDR1 MGHRA, CDR2 YSYEKL. V was trimmed by 4 bases and J by 5 bases, leaving 14 bases between them. CDR3: CASSLRASGTGELFF. The CDR3 DNA sequence: TGCGCCAGCAGCCTACGCGCCTCGGGGACCGGGGAGCTGTTTTTT.

V and J are TRBV7-3 and TRBJ2-2; D ambiguous. Trimming stripped 3 bases from V and 4 bases from J, with 9 bases between. Germline V gene sequence: CDR1 SGHTA, CDR2 FQGTGA. This CDR3 has 14 amino acids. The CDR3 spells CASSFILGTGELFF. The CDR3 nucleotides are TGTGCCAGCAGCTTTATTCTAGGCACCGGGGAGCTGTTTTTT.

The J gene is TRBJ2-5, the V gene TRBV11-3; 7 bases map to TRBD2. The V and J ends lost 5 bases and 2 bases, in that order; junction bases with no gene match: 8. Germline assignment: CDR1 SGHNT and CDR2 YENEEA. This CDR3 spans 15 amino acids. The CDR3 DNA is TGTGCCAGCAGCCAAGGGTCCGGGGGGCAAGAGACCCAGTACTTC. Translating gives CASSQGSGGQETQYF.

The genes are TRBV5-1 and TRBJ2-5, with TRBD2 matching over 9 bases. CDR3 length: 17 amino acids. With 0 bases clipped from V and 5 bases from J, the junction kept 11 bases outside the gene matches. Germline assignment: CDR1 SGHRS and CDR2 YFSETQ. The CDR3 DNA follows: TGCGCCAGCAGCTTGGAGGGCGGGAGGGTCTCCCGTGAGACCCAGTACTTC. This sequence encodes CASSLEGGRVSRETQYF.

The gene calls are TRBV7-2 and TRBJ2-4, with 7 bases aligning to TRBD1. Germline loops: CDR1 SGHTA, CDR2 FQGNSA. Trimming took 5 bases from V and 8 from J; bases not matched to a gene: 15. The CDR3 spans 16 residues. The CDR3 loop is CASSTGTDLISDIQYF. CDR3 DNA: TGTGCCAGCAGCACCGGGACAGACTTAATCAGTGACATTCAGTACTTC.

CDR3 DNA: TGTGCCTGGAGTGCGGGGACAGGGGGATATGAAAAACTGTTTTTT. It codes for CAWSAGTGGYEKLFF. The chain joins TRBV30 to TRBJ1-4; TRBD1 matches at 11 bases. Trimming took 1 base from V and 6 from J; bases not matched to a gene: 4. In germline, CDR1 is GTSNPN, CDR2 SVGIG (reference sequence). The CDR3 totals 15 residues.

This rearrangement joins TRBV10-3 to TRBJ2-7; a possible D gene is TRBD1 (6 bases). This CDR3 has 15 residues. CDR1 and CDR2 (germline): ENHRY, SYGVKD. The ends were cut back, 2 bases at V and 4 bases at J, with 15 bases in the middle. CDR3 region: CAISEATGHKYEQYF. CDR3 coding DNA: TGTGCCATCAGTGAGGCCACGGGACACAAATACGAGCAGTACTTC.

The chain's CDR3 is CASSPQWGVSTEAFF. The CDR3 DNA follows: TGTGCCAGTAGTCCCCAGTGGGGGGTGAGCACTGAAGCTTTCTTT. V gene TRBV19 combines with J gene TRBJ1-1; TRBD1 is a possible D gene (5 bases). This CDR3 is built from 15 residues. Deletions cut 5 bases from V and 4 bases from J, with 17 bases between. Germline values: CDR1 LNHDA, CDR2 SQIVND (reference sequence).

The chain has TRBV6-2 or TRBV6-3 and TRBJ1-1, with 9 bases fitting TRBD1. Germline CDR1 MNHEY, CDR2 SVGEGT. With V trimmed by 4 bases and J by 1 base, 10 bases remained unmatched. The length of the CDR3 is 17 residues. This CDR3 is CASSSGQGFVANTEAFF. The CDR3 DNA reads TGTGCCAGCAGTTCAGGACAGGGGTTTGTGGCGAACACTGAAGCTTTCTTT.

The rearrangement links TRBV5-1 to TRBJ2-2, with unresolved D. The germline V gene has CDR1 SGHRS and CDR2 YFSETQ. The CDR3 runs 13 residues. Trimming took off 4 bases at V and 4 bases at J, with 8 bases between the two ends. The DNA for the CDR3 is TGCGCCAGCAGCCTTACAACCACCGGGGAGCTGTTTTTT. This sequence encodes CASSLTTTGELFF.

The CDR3 sequence: CASSRVGGDTEAFF. CDR3 nucleotide sequence: TGCGCCAGCAGCCGTGTCGGGGGAGACACTGAAGCTTTCTTT. The chain combines TRBV4-1 with TRBJ1-1; maybe TRBD1 (5 bases). Trimming removed 4 bases at V and 3 bases at J, with 12 bases between. The germline V gene has CDR1 MGHRA and CDR2 YSYEKL. The CDR3 spans 14 residues.

This clone has more than one count but fewer than ten. The chain is built from TRBV3-1 (or the pseudogene TRBV3-2) and TRBJ1-1; the D gene is possibly TRBD1 (5 bases). This CDR3 has 15 residues. V was pared by 3 bases and J by 0 bases, with 11 bases between. The germline CDR1 and CDR2 sequences are LGHDT and YNNKEL (reference sequence). CDR3 bases: TGTGCCAGCAGCCACTTTCAGGGTATGAACACTGAAGCTTTCTTT. Its translation is CASSHFQGMNTEAFF.

This clone was observed a few times. The rearrangement joins TRBV6-2 or TRBV6-3 to TRBJ2-1; maybe TRBD2 (6 bases). Per germline, CDR1 MNHEY and CDR2 SVGEGT. The CDR3 contains 17 residues. V was clipped by 2 bases and J by 8 bases, with 22 bases between them. The CDR3 region is CASSYLIRDFQDYEQFF. As DNA, the CDR3 is TGTGCCAGCAGTTACCTCATCCGGGACTTTCAGGACTATGAGCAGTTCTTC.

The chain combines TRBV30 with TRBJ2-1; 10 nucleotides align to TRBD2. V lost 0 bases and J lost 8; bases outside the gene matches: 10. Per germline, CDR1 GTSNPN and CDR2 SVGIG (reference sequence). The CDR3 loop spans 16 amino acids. CDR3 coding DNA: TGTGCCTGGAGTGTAAGGTACAGCGGGAGGGGGGATGAGCAGTTCTTC. This gives the protein CAWSVRYSGRGDEQFF. The full variable domain, rest sourced from reference TRBV30 and TRBJ2-1, is SQTIHQWPATLVQPVGSPLSLECTVEGTSNPNLYWYRQAAGRGLQLLFYSVGIGQISSEVPQNLSASRPQDRQFILSSKKLLLSDSGFYLCAWSVRYSGRGDEQFFGPGTRLTVL.

J is TRBJ1-4 and V is TRBV16, with D unclear. This CDR3 region has 15 residues. CDR1 is KGHSY, CDR2 FQNENV, per germline. V lost 4 bases and J 3 bases, leaving 12 bases between the germline ends. CDR3 sequence reads: CASSPTRSPNEKLFF. The CDR3 nucleotides are TGTGCCAGCAGCCCCACCCGGAGTCCTAATGAAAAACTGTTTTTT.

The rearrangement uses TRBV7-9 and TRBJ1-3; D might be TRBD1 (6 bases). The length of the CDR3 is 16 residues. Deletions cut 2 bases from V and 3 bases from J, with 14 bases between. The germline V gene encodes CDR1 SEHNR and CDR2 FQNEAQ (reference sequence). CDR3 amino acids: CASSLRGGGVGNTIYF. CDR3 DNA: TGTGCCAGCAGCTTAAGGGGCGGGGGCGTTGGAAACACCATATATTTT.

V and J are TRBV6-5 and TRBJ1-1; D gene ambiguous. V lost 7 bases and J 4 bases, leaving 16 bases between the germline ends. The CDR3 is 14 amino acids. CDR1 and CDR2 (germline): MNHEY, SVGAGI. The CDR3: CASTRGWIGTEAFF. The CDR3, as DNA: TGTGCCAGCACCCGAGGTTGGATAGGCACTGAAGCTTTCTTT.

The V call is TRBV7-8, the J call TRBJ2-7; D possibly corresponds to TRBD1 (6 bases). The CDR3 has 16 residues. The germline gives CDR1 SGHVS, CDR2 FQNEAQ. Trimming stripped 0 bases from V and 7 bases from J, with 19 bases between. CDR3 region: CASSLAPGHPILEQYF. CDR3 in DNA: TGTGCCAGCAGCTTAGCCCCGGGACACCCGATCTTAGAGCAGTACTTC.

The V and J genes are TRBV19 and TRBJ1-2; TRBD1 might be the D (5 bases). The CDR3 length is 16 residues. Germline CDR1 is LNHDA and CDR2 is SQIVND (reference sequence). Trimming pared 6 bases from V and 6 bases from J, leaving 23 bases between. The CDR3 protein is CASSHRRGGAINGYTF. The CDR3 coding sequence is TGTGCCAGTAGCCATAGGAGAGGAGGGGCTATAAATGGCTACACCTTC.